The TCR beta chain under discussion was sequenced for a study of beta chain features in type 1 diabetes. Study information: There was similarity between patients and healthy donors in age, gender and cell yields. Researchers looked at roughly 110 million sorted cells across all samples. Broader study findings: A greater similarity of naive, central memory and Treg TCRB repertoires was seen among patients than among healthy donors. TCRB CDR3s from Type 1 diabetes patients were moderately but significantly shorter in all four CD4+ subsets.

A few counts support this clone. No antigen is known for it. At one of its ends the junction is not consistent with the germline gene, which may arise from a read error. cDNA synthesis used the whole RNA isolate, giving expressed TCRB sequences. TCRdb's copy holds only in-frame clones and misses some; the assay was immunoSEQ multiplex PCR. The table has roughly 340,000 clones, approximately 12% seen once; the top ten hold about 0.01%. The CDR3 runs to 10 residues. Germline assignment: CDR1 SEHNR and CDR2 FQNEAQ (reference sequence). The chain combines TRBV7-9 with TRBJ1-2; possibly TRBD1 for D (5 bases). This clonotype originated in a woman aged 18 to 35 with type 1 diabetes. The sample taken for sequencing was naive CD4+ T cells from blood. CDR3 region: CGWGEYGYTF. CDR3 nucleotides: TGCGGGTGGGGGGAGTATGGCTACACCTTC.